The 23 T cell receptor beta chains below all came from one sample that was sequenced in a study of CD4 T cell repertoires in COVID-19. Some clones are missing from TCRdb's copy, which holds only in-frame ones; the method was immunoSEQ multiplex PCR. The sample has approximately 75,000 clones; 83% are singletons. Sequencing was performed on CD4+ T cells from peripheral blood, taken after recovery from COVID-19. The receptor set was obtained from a human donor who had COVID-19.

The V gene is TRBV5-6, the J gene TRBJ1-5, with 8 bases lining up with TRBD1. CDR3 length: 16 amino acids. The J segment lost 6 bases and the V segment lost 2 bases, leaving 10 bases of the junction unmatched. Germline CDR1 SGHDT, CDR2 YYEEEE. CDR3 amino acids: CASSLAGQGRSQPQHF. DNA for the CDR3: TGTGCCAGCAGCTTAGCTGGACAGGGAAGGAGTCAGCCCCAGCATTTT.

The rearrangement uses TRBV29-1 and TRBJ1-2; no definite D call. This CDR3 has 12 amino acids. V lost 4 bases and J 4 bases, leaving 10 bases between the germline ends. Germline lookup yields CDR1 SQVTM and CDR2 ANQGSEA. The CDR3 sequence: CSVVQLTYGYTF. CDR3 bases: TGCAGCGTTGTACAGCTAACCTATGGCTACACCTTC.

The V gene is TRBV19, the J gene TRBJ1-1, with 9 bases fitting TRBD1. After removal of 4 bases from V and 3 bases from J, the junction contained 6 bases not matched to a gene. Germline CDR1 is LNHDA and CDR2 is SQIVND (reference sequence). CDR3 length: 15 residues. The DNA of the CDR3 is TGTGCCAGTAGTACCGGACAGGGGAGAGACACTGAAGCTTTCTTT. Translated: CASSTGQGRDTEAFF.

V and J are TRBV7-3 and TRBJ1-3, with D unresolved. CDR3 length: 13 residues. V lost 6 bases, J lost 2 bases, and 8 bases lay in between. Germline V gene lookup returns CDR1 SGHTA and CDR2 FQGTGA. The CDR3 spells CASSRQPGNTIYF. The CDR3 DNA is TGTGCCAGCAGTAGACAACCTGGAAACACCATATATTTT.

For the CDR3, the DNA is TGTGCCACCCGGGACAGGGTCGGACTAGCGGGAGATAACAATGAGCAGTTCTTC. Protein: CATRDRVGLAGDNNEQFF. The V and J genes are TRBV10-3 and TRBJ2-1; 13 bases map to TRBD2. Trimming cost V 10 bases and J 5 bases; bases outside gene matches: 17. Germline CDR1 ENHRY, CDR2 SYGVKD. The CDR3 totals 18 residues.

This clone appeared once. J is TRBJ1-4 and V is TRBV6-5, with D unclear. Germline CDR1 and CDR2: MNHEY and SVGAGI. The CDR3 has 13 residues. V was shortened by 6 bases and J by 7 bases, with 12 bases between the two germline ends. In nucleotides, the CDR3 is TGTGCCAGCAGCCCCCGTGACATTGAAAAACTGTTTTTT. Its translation: CASSPRDIEKLFF.

J is TRBJ2-7 and V is TRBV5-8; tentative D call: TRBD2 (5 bases). Germline CDR1 is SGHTS and CDR2 is YDEGEE. Trimming took off 4 bases at V and 3 bases at J, with 11 bases between the two ends. The CDR3 totals 13 residues. The CDR3 DNA is TGTGCCAGCAGCCTCGCACGGGGCTACGAGCAGTACTTC. Protein sequence: CASSLARGYEQYF.

The CDR3 here is CASSPRQVYEQYF. The CDR3 coding sequence is TGTGCCAGCAGCCCGCGGCAGGTCTACGAGCAGTACTTC. V gene TRBV12-3 or TRBV12-4 combines with J gene TRBJ2-7; D not resolved. The CDR3 sequence is 13 residues long. Trimming took off 6 bases at V and 3 bases at J, with 12 bases between the two ends.

The chain is built from TRBV7-2 and TRBJ2-3; the match to TRBD2 covers 9 bases. Germline-derived CDR1 and CDR2 are SGHTA and FQGNSA. The CDR3 loop spans 15 amino acids. After removal of 1 base from V and 5 bases from J, the junction contained 4 bases not matched to a gene. In nucleotides, the CDR3 is TGTGCCAGCAGCTTAGGCGGGAGGGCCATAGATACGCAGTATTTT. Translated, it gives CASSLGGRAIDTQYF.

The rearrangement joins TRBV5-1 to TRBJ1-2; D not resolved. The germline V gene encodes CDR1 SGHRS and CDR2 YFSETQ. V lost 0 bases, J lost 2 bases, and 8 bases lay in between. This CDR3 has 14 residues. CDR3 region: CASSLGGPNYGYTF. CDR3 coding DNA: TGCGCCAGCAGCTTGGGCGGACCCAACTATGGCTACACCTTC. Together with reference TRBV5-1 and TRBJ1-2, the CDR3 gives the full variable domain: KAGVTQTPRYLIKTRGQQVTLSCSPISGHRSVSWYQQTPGQGLQFLFEYFSETQRNKGNFPGRFSGRQFSNSRSEMNVSTLELGDSALYLCASSLGGPNYGYTFGSGTRLTVV.

The rearrangement uses TRBV18 and TRBJ2-7, with 7 nucleotides matching TRBD1. V was pared by 5 bases and J by 5 bases, with 3 bases of the junction left unmatched. This CDR3 has 12 amino acids. The germline V gene encodes CDR1 KGHSH and CDR2 LQKENI. The CDR3 bases are TGTGCCAGCTCAGGACAGGTAGACGAGCAGTACTTC. Its translation is CASSGQVDEQYF.

The rearrangement joins TRBV20-1 to TRBJ1-2; tentative D call: TRBD1 (6 bases). V lost 4 bases and J lost 7, with 10 bases in between. Looked up from germline, CDR1 is DFQATT and CDR2 is SNEGSKA (reference sequence). The CDR3 is 11 residues long. This CDR3 is CSANQGRGYTF. The CDR3 DNA is TGCAGTGCTAATCAGGGGCGTGGCTACACCTTC.

This clone was observed a handful of times. The genes are TRBV2 and TRBJ2-7, with a possible D match to TRBD1 (5 bases). The CDR3 covers 17 residues. V was cut by 6 bases and J by 1 base, with 22 bases left in between. Germline loops: CDR1 SNHLY, CDR2 FYNNEI. CDR3 sequence reads: CASRFDSSPSLSYEQYF. The CDR3 region has the DNA TGTGCCAGCAGATTTGACAGTTCGCCCTCCCTTTCCTACGAGCAGTACTTC.

V is TRBV12-3 or TRBV12-4 and J is TRBJ2-7, with a possible D match to TRBD1 (6 bases). Trimming took off 10 bases at V and 7 bases at J, with 17 bases between the two ends. CDR3 length equals 12 residues. The CDR3 nucleotides are TGTGCCACCTCGAGGGGGACCCGGGAGCAGTACTTC. Amino acid sequence: CATSRGTREQYF.

CDR3 in DNA: TGTGCCATCACTCCTGGACTAGAGGGAAGCGAGCAGTACTTC. Protein: CAITPGLEGSEQYF. The chain recombines TRBV10-3 with TRBJ2-7; 7 nucleotides match TRBD2. Unmatched junction bases numbered 12, after V lost 7 bases and J lost 6 bases. The CDR3 has 14 amino acids. Germline CDR1 is ENHRY and CDR2 is SYGVKD.

The V call is TRBV6-2 or TRBV6-3, the J call TRBJ1-1; D is undetermined. CDR3 length equals 14 residues. Trimming removed 6 bases from V and 1 base from J, with 12 bases in between. Germline V gene data show CDR1 as MNHEY and CDR2 as SVGEGT. The CDR3 sequence is CASSPIHQNTEAFF. In DNA, the CDR3 is TGTGCCAGCAGCCCCATACACCAGAACACTGAAGCTTTCTTT.

In this sample, this clone turned up a few times. The chain uses TRBV11-1 and TRBJ2-1; D is undetermined. The V end lost 5 bases, the J end lost 6 bases, and 14 bases lay between the germline ends. Germline CDR1 reads SGHAT; CDR2 reads FQDESV (reference sequence). The CDR3 covers 14 residues. The CDR3 DNA reads as TGTGCCAGCAGCCGAGGTGTGGAGCGCAATGAGCAGTTCTTC. It yields the protein CASSRGVERNEQFF.

The V and J genes are TRBV19 and TRBJ1-1; D ambiguous. The germline gives CDR1 LNHDA, CDR2 SQIVND (reference sequence). The CDR3 contains 17 residues. Trimming shortened V by 2 bases and J by 7 bases, and 23 bases separated the two germline ends. The CDR3 protein is CASSILFQIPGIGEAFF. The DNA of the CDR3 is TGTGCCAGTAGTATATTGTTTCAAATTCCGGGGATTGGTGAAGCTTTCTTT.

The chain uses TRBV5-4 and TRBJ2-7; 10 nucleotides align to TRBD1. V lost 2 bases, J lost 5 bases, and 7 bases stayed unmatched. The CDR3 totals 15 residues. Germline CDR1 is SGHNT and CDR2 is YYREEE (reference sequence). The CDR3 region is CASSFPGQGLHEQYF. The CDR3 DNA reads TGTGCCAGCAGCTTTCCGGGACAGGGGCTCCACGAGCAGTACTTC.

The chain combines TRBV7-6 with TRBJ2-1; D is unresolved. V was pared by 1 base and J by 16 bases, with 11 bases between. The CDR3 extends over 11 amino acids. Germline loops: CDR1 SGHVS, CDR2 FNYEAQ. CDR3 region: CASSLVGPQFF. CDR3 sequence (DNA): TGTGCCAGCAGCTTAGTTGGGCCACAATTCTTC.

The rearrangement joins TRBV19 to TRBJ2-2; 10 bases match TRBD1. Germline V gene data show CDR1 as LNHDA and CDR2 as SQIVND (reference sequence). J gave up 5 bases and V 6 bases, and 15 bases lay outside the gene matches. This CDR3 has 18 amino acids. The CDR3 loop is CASSKSRQGADRTGELFF. The CDR3 DNA follows: TGTGCCAGTAGCAAGTCCCGACAGGGGGCAGATAGGACCGGGGAGCTGTTTTTT.

The chain links TRBV6-5 to TRBJ2-7; weak D call: TRBD1 (5 bases). From germline, CDR1 is MNHEY and CDR2 SVGAGI. The CDR3 has 12 residues. The V and J ends lost 6 bases and 7 bases respectively, with 13 bases between them. The CDR3 nucleotides are TGTGCCAGCAGGCACAGGTTGGGGGAGCAGTACTTC. This encodes CASRHRLGEQYF.

The V gene is TRBV14, the J gene TRBJ1-3; D is ambiguous. The V gene lost 0 bases and the J gene lost 0 bases, with 6 bases spanning the gap. Germline V lookup: CDR1 SGHDN, CDR2 FVKESK. The CDR3 is made up of 15 amino acids. CDR3 nucleotide sequence: TGTGCCAGCAGCCAAGATGGGTACTCTGGAAACACCATATATTTT. Translating it yields CASSQDGYSGNTIYF.